This note documents a single TCR beta chain sequence. Its antigen is still unknown. This record comes from a study of cytomegalovirus exposure and HLA in healthy donors. Study-wide results and limits: Reports indicate that TCR beta sequences accurately predicted the HLA-A and HLA-B alleles of most subjects.

PCR employed 60 Vbeta and 13 Jbeta primers. Assay used: immunoSEQ multiplex PCR; TCRdb lists only in-frame clones, some missing. The sample holds some 190,000 clones, 65% to 85% seen once. Trimming took 6 bases from V and 8 from J; bases not matched to a gene: 11. CDR1 and CDR2 (germline): SNHLY, FYNNEI. The CDR3 is 15 residues long. The V gene is TRBV2, the J gene TRBJ2-2, with 8 bases that match TRBD1. Sequencing input: PBMCs. The sequence derives from a female donor in good health and CMV-seronegative. CDR3 bases: TGTGCCAGCAGGAGGGGACAGGAGACCCGAGGGGAGCTGTTTTTT. Amino acid sequence: CASRRGQETRGELFF. Combining the CDR3 with reference TRBV2 and TRBJ2-2 gives the whole variable domain EPEVTQTPSHQVTQMGQEVILRCVPISNHLYFYWYRQILGQKVEFLVSFYNNEISEKSEIFDDQFSVERPDGSNFTLKIRSTKLEDSAMYFCASRRGQETRGELFFGEGSRLTVL.